These T cell receptor beta chains were read from a single sample in a study of human T cells and chemical hapten exposure. TCRdb passed the RACE reads through MiXCR, listing each CDR3 protein once. The sample shows some 380,000 distinct CDR3 sequences, around 4.8% of them seen only once. The specimen was whole blood, collected in connection with sensitization to the hapten diphenylcyclopropenone (DPC). Receptors originate from a woman aged 45 to 65 with alopecia areata. Some clones in this sample may be carry-over from other donors' samples. CDR3s include the opening cysteine and the closing phenylalanine or tryptophan. The D gene is left open where the match is weak. Not all rows give a size; the values are once, few, many and, for expanded clones, a class.

d_gene	j_gene	v_gene	abundance	CDR3nt	CDR3aa
TRBD1	TRBJ2-7	TRBV25-1	few	TGTGCCAGCAGTGAAGGGGGACAGGGGGGCTTCTACGAGCAGTACTTC	CASSEGGQGGFYEQYF
NA	TRBJ2-7	TRBV28	many	TGTGCCAGCAGAACCCTAAAACCCTACGAGCAGTACTTC	CASRTLKPYEQYF
NA	TRBJ1-1	TRBV20-1	few	TGCAGTGCTAGTGGCGGACAGCACACTGAAGCTTTCTTT	CSASGGQHTEAFF
TRBD2	TRBJ2-7	TRBV20-1	many	TGCAGTGCTAGGGCGCCGGCTAGCGGGGGCTACGAGCAGTACTTC	CSARAPASGGYEQYF
TRBD2	TRBJ2-1	TRBV9	many	TGTGCCAGCAGCCCGCGACTAGCGGGGCCTAAGGATGAGCAGTTCTTC	CASSPRLAGPKDEQFF
NA	TRBJ2-1	TRBV5-1	NA	TGCGCCAGCAGCCGATCCCCCGGGGGGCCCGAGTACAATGAGCAGTTCTTC	CASSRSPGGPEYNEQFF
NA	TRBJ1-1	TRBV11-2	many	TGTGCCAGCAGCTTAGATGGCAGGGGGAACACTGAAGCTTTCTTT	CASSLDGRGNTEAFF
NA	TRBJ2-1	TRBV6-4	many	TGTGCCAGCAGGGACAGATACAATGAGCAGTTCTTC	CASRDRYNEQFF
NA	TRBJ1-6	TRBV20-1	many	TGCAGTGCTAGAGTCGGGGGAAGCTCCTATAATTCACCCCTCCACTTT	CSARVGGSSYNSPLHF
TRBD2	TRBJ2-7	TRBV20-1	few	TGCAGTGCTATGTCCGGGACTAGCGTCTCCTACGAGCAGTACTTC	CSAMSGTSVSYEQYF
NA	TRBJ1-1	TRBV6-1	many	TGTGCCAGCAGTGAAGAAGTGGGATCGGCGAACACTGAAGCTTTCTTT	CASSEEVGSANTEAFF
NA	TRBJ2-2	TRBV27	NA	TGTGCCAGCAGTTACGTGGGGGGCAGGTCAACCGGGGAGCTGTTTTTT	CASSYVGGRSTGELFF
NA	TRBJ1-1	TRBV21-1	many	TGTGCCAGCAGCTCTCGGACAGGGGAGAGCACTGAAGCTTTCTTT	CASSSRTGESTEAFF
TRBD2	TRBJ2-7	TRBV30	many	TGTGCCTGGAGTCCCAGCGGGGCCTACGAGCAGTACTTC	CAWSPSGAYEQYF
TRBD1	TRBJ1-3	TRBV7-2	NA	TGTGCCAGCAGCCCTTTCCAGGGGGCCATATATTTT	CASSPFQGAIYF
NA	TRBJ2-3	TRBV7-9	many	TGTGCCAGCAGCTTAGAGTCTGGAGATACGCAGTATTTT	CASSLESGDTQYF
TRBD2	TRBJ2-1	TRBV5-1	few	TGCGCCAGCAGCGGAGGCGGGGGTACCTCCTACAATGAGCAGTTCTTC	CASSGGGGTSYNEQFF
NA	TRBJ2-5	TRBV4-3	many	TGCGCCAGCAGCCGCACTGCGGCGGGAGAGACCCAGTACTTC	CASSRTAAGETQYF
NA	TRBJ2-2	TRBV5-4	NA	TGTGCCAGCAGCGTTGGGGGACTCACTGGCGGGGAGCTGTTTTTT	CASSVGGLTGGELFF
NA	TRBJ2-3	TRBV29-1	many	TGCAGCGTTGAGCCTTTTGACACAGATACGCAGTATTTT	CSVEPFDTDTQYF
NA	TRBJ2-7	TRBV7-9	many	TGTGCCAGCAGCCTATTCTACAGGGTTAACGCCTACGAGCAGTACTTC	CASSLFYRVNAYEQYF
NA	TRBJ1-2	TRBV6-1	few	TGTGCCAGCAGTGAGGTTGTGGGGACCTATGGCTACACCTTC	CASSEVVGTYGYTF
TRBD1	TRBJ1-1	TRBV6-5	many	TGTGCCAGCAGTTACGGACAGGGGAACACTGAAGCTTTCTTT	CASSYGQGNTEAFF
TRBD2	TRBJ2-1	TRBV5-1	few	TGCGCCAGCAGCTTCACCGGGACTAGCGGATCCAATGAGCAGTTCTTC	CASSFTGTSGSNEQFF
TRBD2	TRBJ2-3	TRBV5-1	many	TGCGCCAGCAGCTTGGCCCCAGCGGGGGTAACTGATACGCAGTATTTT	CASSLAPAGVTDTQYF
NA	TRBJ1-1	TRBV7-8	NA	TGTGCCAGCAGCTTAGATGAGTGGACTGAAGCTTTCTTT	CASSLDEWTEAFF
TRBD1	TRBJ2-7	TRBV6-5	many	TGTGCCAGCAGTTACGGACAGGGGGCTTACGAGCAGTACTTC	CASSYGQGAYEQYF
TRBD2	TRBJ2-1	TRBV5-1	few	TGCGCCAGCAGCTTGACTTCAAACGGACTAGGGTCCTACAATGAGCAGTTCTTC	CASSLTSNGLGSYNEQFF
TRBD1	TRBJ2-3	TRBV18	few	TGTGCCAGCTCACCATTGGGACAGGACCAGTATTTT	CASSPLGQDQYF
TRBD1	TRBJ1-1	TRBV7-8	NA	TGTGCCAGCAGAAAAGACAGGGCTGAAGCTTTCTTT	CASRKDRAEAFF
NA	TRBJ1-5	TRBV12-3/TRBV12-4	NA	TGTGCCAGCAGTTTCAGGGGCCCCTGGGAGCCCCAGCATTTT	CASSFRGPWEPQHF
TRBD2	TRBJ2-1	TRBV28	few	TGTGCCAGCAGCTCCCCTAGCGGGTTTGAGCAGTTCTTC	CASSSPSGFEQFF
NA	TRBJ2-7	TRBV7-2	few	TGTGCCAGCAGCCCACCGACTGGCTACGAGCAGTACTTC	CASSPPTGYEQYF
NA	TRBJ1-6	TRBV20-1	many	TGCAGTGCTAGGAGCCCCCTTAGCTCCTATAATTCACCCCTCCACTTT	CSARSPLSSYNSPLHF
NA	TRBJ1-5	TRBV20-1	few	TGCAGTGCTATGACCGGGACCAACAATCAGCCCCAGCATTTT	CSAMTGTNNQPQHF
NA	TRBJ1-4	TRBV9	many	TGTGCCAGCAGTCAAGATGAAAAACTGTTTTTT	CASSQDEKLFF
NA	TRBJ2-1	TRBV9	few	TGTGCCAGCAGGGGACCAACCTCCTACAATGAGCAGTTCTTC	CASRGPTSYNEQFF
NA	TRBJ2-3	TRBV6-5	many	TGTGCCAGCAGTTACTCAGGGGATACGCAGTATTTT	CASSYSGDTQYF
NA	TRBJ2-3	TRBV10-3	NA	TGTGCCATCAGTGAGTCGGTCAGGGGTGCAAGGACAGATACGCAGTATTTT	CAISESVRGARTDTQYF
NA	TRBJ2-3	TRBV6-5	many	TGTGCCAGCAGCGTGAGAGACTGGCTAACTAGCACAGATACGCAGTATTTT	CASSVRDWLTSTDTQYF
TRBD2	TRBJ2-7	TRBV5-4	many	TGTGCCAGCAGCCGTGGGACTAGCGGGAGTGCCGCGGGGAAAGAGCAGTACTTC	CASSRGTSGSAAGKEQYF
NA	TRBJ2-3	TRBV5-4	NA	TGTGCCAGCAGCTTGGGAAGTGGTACGCAGTATTTT	CASSLGSGTQYF
NA	TRBJ2-7	TRBV7-9	few	TGTGCCAGCAGCATCCCGGGAGCATCGTACGAGCAGTACTTC	CASSIPGASYEQYF
NA	TRBJ1-5	TRBV5-1	many	TGCGCCAGCAGCTTGGCAGAGAATCAGCCCCAGCATTTT	CASSLAENQPQHF
NA	TRBJ1-6	TRBV5-6	few	TGTGCCAGCAGCTTGGGGCAGCCTTCACCCCTCCACTTT	CASSLGQPSPLHF
NA	TRBJ2-5	TRBV4-2	many	TGTGCCAGCAGCCAGGAAGCGGGTGGTGGAAAGACCCAGTACTTC	CASSQEAGGGKTQYF
NA	TRBJ2-1	TRBV19	NA	TGTGCCAGTAGTATACAGGGAGGATACTTCTTC	CASSIQGGYFF
NA	TRBJ1-2	TRBV20-1	few	TGCAGTGCTAAAAATGAGGGATTCTATGGCTACACCTTC	CSAKNEGFYGYTF
TRBD2	TRBJ2-1	TRBV9	few	TGTGCCAGCAGCGCGATATCCGGAGAGAGTAGCGGGGGGTCCCGGGGAGACTACAATGAGCAGTTCTTC	CASSAISGESSGGSRGDYNEQFF
NA	TRBJ2-2	TRBV3-1	many	TGTGCCAGCAGCCAAGAAGATTTAGCAATGAGGACCGGGGAGCTGTTTTTT	CASSQEDLAMRTGELFF
TRBD1	TRBJ1-1	TRBV29-1	few	TGCAGCGTTGGCAGCCGGGACAGGGGATACACTGAAGCTTTCTTT	CSVGSRDRGYTEAFF
TRBD1	TRBJ2-4	TRBV18	many	TGTGCCAGCTCAGACAGGGATTTAGCCAAAAACATTCAGTACTTC	CASSDRDLAKNIQYF
NA	TRBJ1-2	TRBV7-9	NA	TGTGCCAGCAGCTTAGAGGGGACACGAATTACCTATGGCTACACCTTC	CASSLEGTRITYGYTF
NA	TRBJ1-1	TRBV12-3/TRBV12-4	few	TGTGCCAGCAGTTTAGAACGGGGCCCCGCGGAGCTTGCAGCTTTCTTT	CASSLERGPAELAAFF